This is a list of T cell receptor beta chains from one sample in a study of type 1 and type 2 diabetes patients. Using its own MiXCR run on the multiplex PCR reads, TCRdb lists one record per CDR3 protein. This table holds 280,000 or so distinct CDR3 sequences, 47% found once. Sequenced sample: peripheral blood mononuclear cells (PBMCs). The receptors originated from a man between 18 and 29 years old with type 2 diabetes. Both conserved end residues are part of each CDR3. Fields, in order: CDR3 DNA, CDR3 protein, J gene, clone size, V gene, D gene. The D gene is left open where the match is weak. Not every row has a clone size; where given, it reads once, few, many or a size class.

DNA: TGTGCCAGTAGGGACAGGGGTCTCACCGAGCAGTACTTC
CDR3: CASRDRGLTEQYF
J: TRBJ2-7
size: .
V: TRBV19
D: TRBD1

DNA: TGTGCCATCAGTGAGTCAAACGCCGGAGAGCAGTACTTC
CDR3: CAISESNAGEQYF
J: TRBJ2-7
size: .
V: TRBV10-3
D: .

DNA: TGCAGTGCTAGTTCAGGGCCAAATAACTATGGCTACACCTTC
CDR3: CSASSGPNNYGYTF
J: TRBJ1-2
size: .
V: TRBV20-1
D: .

DNA: TGTGCCAGCAGACTCGGGGGGGCTGGGACCAACGTCCTGACTTTC
CDR3: CASRLGGAGTNVLTF
J: TRBJ2-6
size: .
V: TRBV12-3/TRBV12-4
D: TRBD2

DNA: TGTGCCATCAGGGAGGGACAGAGTTACAATGAGCAGTTCTTC
CDR3: CAIREGQSYNEQFF
J: TRBJ2-1
size: .
V: TRBV10-3
D: .

DNA: TGTGCTAGCAGCTTAAACCTCGCTGAAGAGACCCAGTACTTC
CDR3: CASSLNLAEETQYF
J: TRBJ2-5
size: few
V: TRBV7-7
D: .

DNA: TGCAGTGCCCCGAAAGGGTTAGCGGGGAGGGAGACCCAGTACTTC
CDR3: CSAPKGLAGRETQYF
J: TRBJ2-5
size: .
V: TRBV20-1
D: TRBD2

DNA: TGTGCCAGCAGTTTAAGGGGTGGGAGCTCCTACAATGAGCAGTTCTTC
CDR3: CASSLRGGSSYNEQFF
J: TRBJ2-1
size: few
V: TRBV12-3/TRBV12-4
D: .

DNA: TGCGCCGGCAGCCAAGTCGACAACCAAGAGACCCAGTACTTC
CDR3: CAGSQVDNQETQYF
J: TRBJ2-5
size: .
V: TRBV4-1
D: .

DNA: TGTGCCAGCTCACCTATTTCAGGGGACACCGGGGAGCTGTTTTTT
CDR3: CASSPISGDTGELFF
J: TRBJ2-2
size: once
V: TRBV18
D: .

DNA: TGTGCCAGCAGAAAGGGCATTGGCGTGCAGTACTTC
CDR3: CASRKGIGVQYF
J: TRBJ2-7
size: many
V: TRBV2
D: .

DNA: TGTGCCAGCAGCCCGGGACAGGTGACGTCCTACGAGCAGTACTTC
CDR3: CASSPGQVTSYEQYF
J: TRBJ2-7
size: .
V: TRBV7-2
D: TRBD1

DNA: TGTGCCAGCAGCTCGGGACAGGATCGTGGTGAAGCTTTCTTT
CDR3: CASSSGQDRGEAFF
J: TRBJ1-1
size: few
V: TRBV7-9
D: TRBD1

DNA: TGCGCCAGCAGCCAACCAGCGGGGGGGACAGATACGCAGTATTTT
CDR3: CASSQPAGGTDTQYF
J: TRBJ2-3
size: .
V: TRBV4-1
D: TRBD2

DNA: TGTGCCAGTAGTGTGGCGGGAGTAAGGAATGAGCAGTTCTTC
CDR3: CASSVAGVRNEQFF
J: TRBJ2-1
size: .
V: TRBV19
D: TRBD2

DNA: TGTGCCAGCAGCTTAAGGCTGGGGTTCCCTGGCACTGAAGCTTTCTTT
CDR3: CASSLRLGFPGTEAFF
J: TRBJ1-1
size: few
V: TRBV7-2
D: .

DNA: TGTGCCACCAGCAGACATTTTTGGCGGGGGGGGGAGACCCAGTACTTC
CDR3: CATSRHFWRGGETQYF
J: TRBJ2-5
size: .
V: TRBV15
D: TRBD2

DNA: TGCGCCAGGGGATCCGGGACGCGGGAGGAAGAGACCCAGTACTTC
CDR3: CARGSGTREEETQYF
J: TRBJ2-5
size: few
V: TRBV10-2
D: TRBD2

DNA: TGTGCCAGCAGCTTCGGACACGATAACTATGGCTACACCTTC
CDR3: CASSFGHDNYGYTF
J: TRBJ1-2
size: few
V: TRBV7-2
D: .

DNA: TGTGCCAGCAGTTTAATGGCGGGAGTAGGAAATGAGCAGTTCTTC
CDR3: CASSLMAGVGNEQFF
J: TRBJ2-1
size: .
V: TRBV27
D: TRBD2

DNA: TGTGCCAGCAGTTCGGACAGGTTAACCTACGAGCAGTACTTC
CDR3: CASSSDRLTYEQYF
J: TRBJ2-7
size: .
V: TRBV6-5
D: TRBD1

DNA: TGTGCCAGCAGCCTAACCCGGGCCGACCCCTACAATGAGCAGTTCTTC
CDR3: CASSLTRADPYNEQFF
J: TRBJ2-1
size: few
V: TRBV7-9
D: .

DNA: TGTGCCAGCAGCAGTTACCCTAGCACAGATACGCAGTATTTT
CDR3: CASSSYPSTDTQYF
J: TRBJ2-3
size: .
V: TRBV7-3
D: .

DNA: TGTGCCAGCAGCCTACCCGGCCAATCCCCGTTCTTC
CDR3: CASSLPGQSPFF
J: TRBJ2-1
size: .
V: TRBV3-1
D: .

DNA: TGTGCCAGCAGCCCTGTAGGGGGTGGGGACGAGCAGTACTTC
CDR3: CASSPVGGGDEQYF
J: TRBJ2-7
size: .
V: TRBV7-3
D: .

DNA: TGTGCCAGCAAAGAAGGGACTAGCGTTGAAGAGACCCAGTACTTC
CDR3: CASKEGTSVEETQYF
J: TRBJ2-5
size: .
V: TRBV2
D: TRBD2

DNA: TGTGCCAGCAGTTTGAAGTCTCGGGGCACTGAAGCTTTCTTT
CDR3: CASSLKSRGTEAFF
J: TRBJ1-1
size: few
V: TRBV28
D: .

DNA: TGCAGTGCTAGAGATCCGACAGGTAAAAGGTACGAGCAGTACTTC
CDR3: CSARDPTGKRYEQYF
J: TRBJ2-7
size: .
V: TRBV20-1
D: .

DNA: TGCGCCAGCAGTGAGTATCGAGACCACACAGATACGCAGTATTTT
CDR3: CASSEYRDHTDTQYF
J: TRBJ2-3
size: few
V: TRBV10-1
D: .

DNA: TGTGCCAACGACAGCTCTTACTATGGCTACACCTTC
CDR3: CANDSSYYGYTF
J: TRBJ1-2
size: few
V: TRBV19
D: .

DNA: TGTGCCAGCAGAGACAGAACTGAAGCTTTCTTT
CDR3: CASRDRTEAFF
J: TRBJ1-1
size: .
V: TRBV6-1
D: .

DNA: TGTGCCAGCACACCCGACAGAAACTATGGCTACACCTTC
CDR3: CASTPDRNYGYTF
J: TRBJ1-2
size: few
V: TRBV13
D: .

DNA: TGTGCCAGCAGTTCCCCCCTGGGGTACGATGAAAAACTGTTTTTT
CDR3: CASSSPLGYDEKLFF
J: TRBJ1-4
size: .
V: TRBV2
D: .

DNA: TGTGCCACCAGCGGGGGACGGGCGTATGGGAACATTCAGTACTTC
CDR3: CATSGGRAYGNIQYF
J: TRBJ2-4
size: .
V: TRBV15
D: .

DNA: TGTGCCAGCAGTGGGTTGGGACACATACACTACGAGCAGTACTTC
CDR3: CASSGLGHIHYEQYF
J: TRBJ2-7
size: many
V: TRBV2
D: .

DNA: TGTGCCACCAGCAGCCCGTTATACCACACTGAAGCTTTCTTT
CDR3: CATSSPLYHTEAFF
J: TRBJ1-1
size: .
V: TRBV15
D: .

DNA: TGTGCCAGCAGCCCGATCAGGGCTAATGGCTACACCTTC
CDR3: CASSPIRANGYTF
J: TRBJ1-2
size: .
V: TRBV7-8
D: .

DNA: TGTGCCAGCAGTCCCGGGACTAGCGGTGATTACGAGCAGTACTTC
CDR3: CASSPGTSGDYEQYF
J: TRBJ2-7
size: .
V: TRBV7-9
D: TRBD2

DNA: TGTGCCAGCAGTGCGTCCAGGGGTGGCAATCAGCCCCAGCATTTT
CDR3: CASSASRGGNQPQHF
J: TRBJ1-5
size: many
V: TRBV2
D: .

DNA: TGTGCCAGCAGCTCTGGACAGGAGGGGGAAGCTTTCTTT
CDR3: CASSSGQEGEAFF
J: TRBJ1-1
size: few
V: TRBV7-3
D: TRBD1

DNA: TGTGCCAGTAGTCCGAGCAACAATGAGCAGTTCTTC
CDR3: CASSPSNNEQFF
J: TRBJ2-1
size: few
V: TRBV19
D: .

DNA: TGTGCCAGCAGTTTATCCTCCTCCGGGCTAGCGGACCATTACGAGCAGTACTTC
CDR3: CASSLSSSGLADHYEQYF
J: TRBJ2-7
size: .
V: TRBV27
D: TRBD2

DNA: TGTGCCAGTAGTATCCGGGACCCTAATTCACCCCTCCACTTT
CDR3: CASSIRDPNSPLHF
J: TRBJ1-6
size: few
V: TRBV19
D: .

DNA: TGCGCCAGCAGCCCGGAGCAGGGGGGCTACGAGCAGTACTTC
CDR3: CASSPEQGGYEQYF
J: TRBJ2-7
size: once
V: TRBV5-1
D: .

DNA: TGTGCCAGTAGTATAGACGTCATGCGGCCTCATGAGCAGTTCTTC
CDR3: CASSIDVMRPHEQFF
J: TRBJ2-1
size: few
V: TRBV19
D: .

DNA: TGTGCCAGCAGCCAAACACAGGGGACCGAGACCCAGTACTTC
CDR3: CASSQTQGTETQYF
J: TRBJ2-5
size: .
V: TRBV4-2
D: TRBD1

DNA: TGTGCCAGCAAGGAAGGGGGGCTTGAGCAGTACTTC
CDR3: CASKEGGLEQYF
J: TRBJ2-7
size: .
V: TRBV2
D: .

DNA: TGCGCCAGCTCGATAGGGGGCTCTGATGGCTACACCTTC
CDR3: CASSIGGSDGYTF
J: TRBJ1-2
size: few
V: TRBV5-1
D: TRBD1

DNA: TGTGCCAGCAGCCGACAGGGATCAGATACGCAGTATTTT
CDR3: CASSRQGSDTQYF
J: TRBJ2-3
size: .
V: TRBV28
D: TRBD1

DNA: TGTGCCACCAGTGATCCCGTCCGGGGGGGTCTGTACTTC
CDR3: CATSDPVRGGLYF
J: TRBJ2-5
size: few
V: TRBV24-1
D: TRBD2

DNA: TGTGCCAGCACTCTCTCAGGGACAGGCTACACCTTC
CDR3: CASTLSGTGYTF
J: TRBJ1-2
size: few
V: TRBV28
D: .

DNA: TGTGCCAGCAGCCCTACCAAGACAGGGGTCAATCAGCCCCAGCATTTT
CDR3: CASSPTKTGVNQPQHF
J: TRBJ1-5
size: .
V: TRBV7-8
D: TRBD1

DNA: TGTGCCACCAGCAGAGGACAGTTCATAGCTACACGCACAGATACGCAGTATTTT
CDR3: CATSRGQFIATRTDTQYF
J: TRBJ2-3
size: .
V: TRBV15
D: .

DNA: TGTGCCAGTAGTATAGACGGAAGCTCTGGGGCCAACGTCCTGACTTTC
CDR3: CASSIDGSSGANVLTF
J: TRBJ2-6
size: .
V: TRBV11-3
D: .

DNA: TGTGCCAGCAGCTCGCAGGGGGTGGTTCGCAACTATGGCTACACCTTC
CDR3: CASSSQGVVRNYGYTF
J: TRBJ1-2
size: .
V: TRBV7-2
D: TRBD1